The T cell receptor beta chain under discussion was sequenced for a study of T cell responses to AZD1222 COVID-19 vaccine. CDR1 is ENHRY, CDR2 SYGVKD, per germline. The CDR3 runs to 16 residues. Trimming took 0 bases from V and 4 from J, leaving 12 bases between them. Some clones are missing from TCRdb's copy, which holds only in-frame ones; the method was immunoSEQ multiplex PCR. The sample yields 40,000 to 50,000 clones, more than 70% seen once. Study-level findings and limits: Increases in Spike-specific TCR breadth and depth were seen after two AZD1222 doses. Clonal diversity was possibly underestimated, and the donors were mostly white British, with more females.

About this clone: The antigen remains undetermined.

The chain carries TRBV10-3 and TRBJ1-4, with unresolved D. Sequences were derived from peripheral blood, sampled 28 days after the second AZD1222 dose. The TCR was taken from an adult who received the AZD1222 COVID-19 vaccine. The chain's CDR3 is CAISESMGRSNEKLFF. The CDR3 coding sequence is TGTGCCATCAGTGAGTCGATGGGCAGGAGTAATGAAAAACTGTTTTTT.